The 23 T cell receptor beta chains below come from one sample, sequenced in a study of monozygotic twins with inflammatory bowel disease. TCRdb reprocessed the 5' RACE reads and reports one entry per CDR3 protein, with no DNA. This listing includes 300,000 to 450,000 distinct CDR3 sequences. The sample taken for sequencing was blood. Every receptor here comes from a human donor with ulcerative colitis or Crohn's disease, or a healthy co-twin of an affected twin (not recorded which).

The gene calls are TRBV7-3 and TRBJ2-2; the TRBD1 assignment by TCRdb is unverifiable without DNA. The germline gives CDR1 SGHTA, CDR2 FQGTGA. There are 15 residues in the CDR3. This chain's CDR3 is CASSLGPVPLGELFF.

The rearrangement uses TRBV15 and TRBJ1-5; lacking DNA, the TRBD1 call made by TCRdb goes unchecked. The CDR3 totals 15 residues. Germline CDR1 and CDR2: LNHNV and YYDKDF (reference sequence). The CDR3 reads CATRWDRDSNQPQHF.

This chain joins TRBV5-1 and TRBJ2-7; TCRdb calls TRBD1, which cannot be checked without DNA. Per germline, CDR1 SGHRS and CDR2 YFSETQ. The CDR3 totals 15 residues. CDR3 sequence reads: CASSLAVGGFAEQYF.

The gene calls are TRBV4-2 and TRBJ2-2; TCRdb's D gene call, TRBD2, goes unchecked for lack of DNA. CDR1 and CDR2 from the germline V gene are LGHNA and YNFKEQ. This CDR3 has 17 amino acids. The CDR3 spells CASSHLIAGGNTGELFF.

This rearrangement joins TRBV12-3 or TRBV12-4 to TRBJ1-6; TCRdb's D call, TRBD1, is unchecked because there is no DNA. The CDR3 is 15 residues long. The CDR3 is CASSWDDRGDSPLHF.

The chain uses TRBV6-6 and TRBJ1-6; with no DNA, the TCRdb D assignment of TRBD1 cannot be verified. The CDR3 is made up of 14 amino acids. Per germline, CDR1 MNHNY and CDR2 SVGAGI (reference sequence). The CDR3 reads CASSRQGVNSPLHF.

V usage is TRBV6-1 and J usage is TRBJ2-7; TCRdb picks TRBD1, but there is no DNA to check that call. Germline CDR1 and CDR2: MNHNS and SASEGT. The CDR3 is 16 residues long. The CDR3 sequence is CASRPTPGTGGYEQYF.

The gene calls are TRBV5-4 and TRBJ2-2; the D call from TCRdb, TRBD1, cannot be confirmed without DNA. The CDR3 has 15 residues. Germline V CDR1 and CDR2: SGHNT, YYREEE (reference sequence). The CDR3 region is CASSLVQGTAGELFF.

This chain links TRBV11-1 with TRBJ2-2. The CDR3 has 18 amino acids. The germline V gene has CDR1 SGHAT and CDR2 FQDESV (reference sequence). The CDR3 region is CASSLSAFWDANTGELFF. Filled out from reference TRBV11-1 and TRBJ2-2, the complete variable domain reads EAEVAQSPRYKITEKSQAVAFWCDPISGHATLYWYRQILGQGPELLVQFQDESVVDDSQLPKDRFSAERLKGVDSTLKIQPAELGDSAMYLCASSLSAFWDANTGELFFGEGSRLTVL.

V is TRBV12-3 or TRBV12-4 and J is TRBJ1-1; TCRdb outputs TRBD1, but without DNA this stays unchecked. The CDR3 extends over 13 amino acids. CDR3 protein: CASTLTGYTEAFF.

The chain's CDR3 is CASSQVAGGSSYEQYF. The V and J genes are TRBV4-2 and TRBJ2-7; TCRdb's D gene call, TRBD2, goes unchecked for lack of DNA. Germline CDR1 reads LGHNA; CDR2 reads YNFKEQ. The CDR3 loop spans 16 amino acids.

The chain has TRBV7-9 and TRBJ1-5. CDR3 length: 14 amino acids. Germline V CDR1 and CDR2: SEHNR, FQNEAQ (reference sequence). The CDR3 loop reads CASSFSDFNQPQHF.

V usage is TRBV7-9 and J usage is TRBJ2-4; TCRdb selects TRBD1, and the lack of DNA leaves this call unchecked. CDR1 and CDR2 (germline): SEHNR, FQNEAQ (reference sequence). This CDR3 spans 17 amino acids. CDR3 in amino acids: CASSLGTTGYLKNIQYF.

The CDR3 is CASSQEGYSPETQYF. The V gene is TRBV4-2, the J gene TRBJ2-5. The CDR3 contains 15 residues. In germline, CDR1 is LGHNA, CDR2 YNFKEQ.

V is TRBV7-3 and J is TRBJ1-1; TCRdb's D gene call, TRBD1, goes unchecked for lack of DNA. The CDR3 is 14 amino acids. CDR1 SGHTA and CDR2 FQGTGA come from the germline V gene. The CDR3 here is CASSLQGVRTEAFF.

This chain connects TRBV11-2 to TRBJ2-3; the TCRdb D gene call, TRBD1, has no DNA to confirm it. The V gene's germline CDR1 is SGHAT and CDR2 FQNNGV. The CDR3 runs 17 residues. CDR3 residues: CASSRLGQPISTDTQYF.

V gene TRBV7-3 combines with J gene TRBJ2-3; TCRdb outputs TRBD1, but without DNA this stays unchecked. CDR1 is SGHTA and CDR2 is FQGTGA in the germline V gene. The CDR3 totals 15 residues. The CDR3 here is CASAGDRTSTDTQYF.

This sequence joins TRBV7-9 and TRBJ2-7; as DNA is missing, the TRBD1 call by TCRdb cannot be tested. CDR1 is SEHNR, CDR2 FQNEAQ, per germline (reference sequence). This CDR3 is built from 15 residues. The CDR3 here is CASSLEGGLTYEQYF.

The chain employs TRBV5-1 and TRBJ2-1; TCRdb gives TRBD2 as the D gene, but with no DNA this cannot be confirmed. CDR1 and CDR2 (germline): SGHRS, YFSETQ. The CDR3 runs 16 residues. The CDR3 here is CASSKSSGGAYNEQFF.

The rearrangement links TRBV29-1 to TRBJ2-1; TCRdb reports TRBD1, a call that lacks DNA to check it against. This CDR3 region has 14 residues. Looked up from germline, CDR1 is SQVTM and CDR2 is ANQGSEA. The CDR3 is CSVEGAGTYNEQFF.

The genes are TRBV5-1 and TRBJ2-5; absent DNA, TCRdb's TRBD2 call cannot be checked. The germline V gene encodes CDR1 SGHRS and CDR2 YFSETQ. This CDR3 spans 19 amino acids. This chain's CDR3 is CASSFLGPTSGGLQETQYF. Based on the CDR3 plus reference TRBV5-1 and TRBJ2-5, the full variable domain is KAGVTQTPRYLIKTRGQQVTLSCSPISGHRSVSWYQQTPGQGLQFLFEYFSETQRNKGNFPGRFSGRQFSNSRSEMNVSTLELGDSALYLCASSFLGPTSGGLQETQYFGPGTRLLVL.

The rearrangement uses TRBV20-1 and TRBJ1-4; lacking DNA, the TRBD1 call made by TCRdb goes unchecked. Germline-derived CDR1 and CDR2 are DFQATT and SNEGSKA (reference sequence). The CDR3 totals 17 residues. CDR3 sequence: CSARRQRARLGNEKLFF.

This chain uses TRBV6-5 with TRBJ2-3. CDR1 and CDR2 (germline): MNHEY, SVGAGI. The CDR3 is 13 residues long. The CDR3 spells CASTSPSTDTQYF.